A selection of T cell receptor beta chains follows, all from one sample in a study of T cell changes during pregnancy in multiple sclerosis. Sequencing was performed with immunoSEQ multiplex PCR; in TCRdb, only in-frame clones are kept and a portion is missing. This table has over 35,000 clones, 70% to 90% appearing once. The sample in question was CD4+ T cells from peripheral blood mononuclear cells, obtained after pregnancy. These receptors originate from a female donor with multiple sclerosis, enrolled in a pregnancy study. Both conserved end residues are part of each CDR3. D genes are given only for firm matches. Size tells how often a clone was seen (once, few, many) or the class of an expanded clone, and some rows leave it out.

CDR3aa | CDR3nt | j_gene | v_gene | abundance | d_gene
CASSLDGGYNEQFF | TGTGCCAGCAGCTTAGACGGAGGATACAATGAGCAGTTCTTC | TRBJ2-1 | TRBV7-3 | . | .
CASSLLAGGPKTQYF | TGTGCCAGCAGTTTACTAGCGGGGGGGCCAAAGACCCAGTACTTC | TRBJ2-5 | TRBV6-6 | once | TRBD2
CASSLSVAAGQPQHF | TGTGCCAGCAGTTTATCGGTTGCTGCGGGACAGCCCCAGCATTTT | TRBJ1-5 | TRBV27 | . | .
CASSSSGGTYNEQFF | TGTGCCAGCAGTTCGAGCGGGGGGACCTACAATGAGCAGTTCTTC | TRBJ2-1 | TRBV7-3 | . | TRBD2
CASSLGGDQETQYF | TGTGCCAGCAGCTTAGGGGGGGACCAAGAGACCCAGTACTTC | TRBJ2-5 | TRBV11-3 | . | .
CASSEGGVYGYTF | TGCGCCAGCAGTGAAGGCGGCGTCTATGGCTACACCTTC | TRBJ1-2 | TRBV10-2 | . | .
CASSRRDRGFF | TGTGCCAGCAGTCGCCGGGACAGAGGATTCTTC | TRBJ2-1 | TRBV6-5 | . | TRBD1
CASSPGTGFSEQYF | TGCGCCAGCAGCCCCGGGACAGGTTTCTCCGAGCAGTACTTC | TRBJ2-7 | TRBV5-1 | few | TRBD1
CASSSGDYGYTF | TGTGCCAGCAGCTCAGGGGACTATGGCTACACCTTC | TRBJ1-2 | TRBV9 | few | .
CASSLDLAVRGSPLHF | TGCGCCAGCAGCTTGGACTTAGCGGTCCGGGGTTCACCCCTCCACTTT | TRBJ1-6 | TRBV5-1 | . | .
CASSSGGEKDTQYF | TGTGCCAGCTCTAGCGGGGGGGAAAAAGATACGCAGTATTTT | TRBJ2-3 | TRBV28 | . | TRBD2
CAISGVEVGYTF | TGTGCCATCAGTGGGGTAGAGGTCGGCTACACCTTC | TRBJ1-2 | TRBV10-3 | . | .
CSVEGGVGALKAFF | TGCAGCGTTGAAGGTGGGGTAGGGGCCCTAAAAGCTTTCTTT | TRBJ1-1 | TRBV29-1 | . | .
CASSPTAATVSTYGYTF | TGTGCCAGCAGCCCTACTGCCGCGACAGTGTCGACCTATGGCTACACCTTC | TRBJ1-2 | TRBV7-3 | . | .
CASSRTGSGYTF | TGTGCCAGCAGTAGGACCGGGAGCGGCTACACCTTC | TRBJ1-2 | TRBV7-2 | . | .
CASSQVVAGASPLHF | TGCGCCAGCAGCCAAGTGGTGGCAGGTGCTTCACCCCTCCACTTT | TRBJ1-6 | TRBV4-1 | . | .
CASSMHRALLQPQHF | TGTGCCAGTAGTATGCACAGGGCCCTACTTCAGCCCCAGCATTTT | TRBJ1-5 | TRBV19 | . | .
CASSSLLAGGRETQYF | TGTGCCAGCAGCTCCCTACTAGCGGGGGGGAGGGAGACCCAGTACTTC | TRBJ2-5 | TRBV7-2 | . | TRBD2
CSTGGVAGEAFF | TGCAGCACGGGGGGGGTGGCAGGGGAAGCTTTCTTT | TRBJ1-1 | TRBV29-1 | . | .
CASSDSLNTEAFF | TGTGCCAGTTCCGACTCCTTGAACACTGAAGCTTTCTTT | TRBJ1-1 | TRBV18 | . | .
CASNLNEGGEQYF | TGTGCCAGCAATCTCAATGAGGGTGGCGAGCAGTACTTC | TRBJ2-7 | TRBV28 | once | .
CASSPGTGTNYGYTF | TGTGCCAGCAGCCCCGGGACAGGGACTAACTATGGCTACACCTTC | TRBJ1-2 | TRBV5-6 | . | TRBD1